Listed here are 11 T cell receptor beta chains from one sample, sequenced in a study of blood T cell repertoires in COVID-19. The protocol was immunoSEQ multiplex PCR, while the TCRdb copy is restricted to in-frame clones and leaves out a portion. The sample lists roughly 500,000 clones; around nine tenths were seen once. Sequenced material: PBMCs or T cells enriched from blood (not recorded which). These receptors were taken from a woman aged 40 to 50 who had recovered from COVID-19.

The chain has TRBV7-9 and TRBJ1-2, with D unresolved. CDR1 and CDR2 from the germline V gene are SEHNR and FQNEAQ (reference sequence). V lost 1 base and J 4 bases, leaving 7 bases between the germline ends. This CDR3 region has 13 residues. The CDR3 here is CASSLVSRYGYTF. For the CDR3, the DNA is TGTGCCAGCAGCTTAGTGAGTCGCTATGGCTACACCTTC.

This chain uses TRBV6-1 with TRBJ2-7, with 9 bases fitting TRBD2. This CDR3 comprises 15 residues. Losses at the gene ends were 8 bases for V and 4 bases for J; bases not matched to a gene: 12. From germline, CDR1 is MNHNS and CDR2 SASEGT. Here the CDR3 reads CASLAGASGIYEQYF. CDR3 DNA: TGTGCCAGCCTAGCTGGGGCTAGCGGGATATACGAGCAGTACTTC.

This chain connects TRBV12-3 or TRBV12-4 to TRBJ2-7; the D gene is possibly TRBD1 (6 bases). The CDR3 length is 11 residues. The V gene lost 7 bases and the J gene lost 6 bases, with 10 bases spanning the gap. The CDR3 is CASNSGAEQYF. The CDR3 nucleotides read TGTGCCAGCAATTCAGGGGCCGAGCAGTACTTC.

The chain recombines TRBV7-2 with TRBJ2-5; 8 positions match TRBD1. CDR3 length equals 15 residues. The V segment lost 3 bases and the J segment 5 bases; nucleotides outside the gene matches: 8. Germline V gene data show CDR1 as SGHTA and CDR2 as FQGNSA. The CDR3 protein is CASSFSAQGAETQYF. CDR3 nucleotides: TGTGCCAGCAGCTTTAGTGCCCAGGGGGCTGAGACCCAGTACTTC.

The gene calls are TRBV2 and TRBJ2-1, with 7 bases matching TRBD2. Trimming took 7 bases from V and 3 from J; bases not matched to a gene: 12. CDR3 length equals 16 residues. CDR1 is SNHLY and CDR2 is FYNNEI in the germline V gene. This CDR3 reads CASTMGGTLIYNEQFF. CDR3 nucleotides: TGTGCCAGCACAATGGGGGGGACCTTAATCTACAATGAGCAGTTCTTC.

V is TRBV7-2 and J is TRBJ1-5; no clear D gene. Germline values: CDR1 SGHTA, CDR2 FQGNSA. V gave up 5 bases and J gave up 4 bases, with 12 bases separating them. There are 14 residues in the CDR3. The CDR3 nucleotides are TGTGCCAGCAGCAGCCGAGGGTTTAATCAGCCCCAGCATTTT. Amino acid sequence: CASSSRGFNQPQHF.

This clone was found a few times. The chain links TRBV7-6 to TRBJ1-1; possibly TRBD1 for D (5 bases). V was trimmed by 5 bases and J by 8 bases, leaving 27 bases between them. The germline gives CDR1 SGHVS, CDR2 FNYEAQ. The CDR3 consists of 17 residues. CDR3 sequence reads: CASSLEPAGVGSWEAFF. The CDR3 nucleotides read TGTGCCAGCAGCCTTGAGCCAGCGGGGGTGGGTTCCTGGGAAGCTTTCTTT.

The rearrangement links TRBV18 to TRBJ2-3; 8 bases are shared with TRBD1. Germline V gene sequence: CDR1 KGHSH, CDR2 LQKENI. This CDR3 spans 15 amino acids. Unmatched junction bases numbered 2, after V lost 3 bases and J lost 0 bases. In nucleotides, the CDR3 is TGTGCCAGCTCACCTAGGGACAGGAGCACAGATACGCAGTATTTT. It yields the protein CASSPRDRSTDTQYF.

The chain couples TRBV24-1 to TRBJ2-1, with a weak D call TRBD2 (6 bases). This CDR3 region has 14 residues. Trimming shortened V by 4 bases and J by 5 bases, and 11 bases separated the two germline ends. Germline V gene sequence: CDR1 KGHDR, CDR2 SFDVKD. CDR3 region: CATSDRGLHNEQFF. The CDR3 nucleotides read TGTGCCACCAGTGACCGGGGACTTCACAATGAGCAGTTCTTC.

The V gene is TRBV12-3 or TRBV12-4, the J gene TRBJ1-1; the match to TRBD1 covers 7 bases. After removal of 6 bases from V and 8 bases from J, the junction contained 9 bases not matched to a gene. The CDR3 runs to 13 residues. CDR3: CASSLYRGVEAFF. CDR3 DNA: TGTGCCAGCAGCCTATACAGGGGAGTCGAAGCTTTCTTT.

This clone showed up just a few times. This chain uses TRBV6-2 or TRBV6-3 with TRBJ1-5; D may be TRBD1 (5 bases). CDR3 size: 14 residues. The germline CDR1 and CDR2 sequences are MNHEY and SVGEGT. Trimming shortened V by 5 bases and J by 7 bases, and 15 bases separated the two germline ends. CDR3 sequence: CASSPQVGGQPQHF. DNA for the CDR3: TGTGCCAGCAGTCCACAGGTAGGAGGGCAGCCCCAGCATTTT.